This T cell receptor (beta chain) was profiled in a study of response to subunit inactivated influenza vaccine. V shed 5 bases, J shed 4 bases, and the junction held 5 bases outside the gene matches. This CDR3 region has 14 residues. The germline CDR1 and CDR2 sequences are SGHDT and YYEEEE. TCRdb re-called the RT-PCR reads with MiXCR, one entry per CDR3 protein. The sample includes about 570,000 distinct CDR3 sequences, around 11% of them seen just once. This clonotype was detected only a few times. The data were also submitted as part of a second study, on T cells expressing NK-cell markers. Per that paper: Template switching by 5'RACE with UMIs generated the TCR beta cDNA. Each TCR beta repertoire originated in sorted T cells that were CD3+CD56+NKG2C+, CD3+CD56+NKG2C- or CD3+CD56-NKG2C+. Within the sequenced cohort of eight donors, seven exhibited HCMV seropositivity and one was seronegative. Where a few donors were concerned, these clonotypes also led the CD3+CD56-NKG2C+ fraction.

The sequencing here drew on PBMCs from blood, taken on the day of vaccination. The rearrangement joins TRBV5-6 to TRBJ2-3; 9 nucleotides match TRBD2. The origin of this receptor is a man in his fifties or sixties who received an inactivated influenza vaccine. This CDR3 reads CASSEASGADTQYF. The CDR3 bases are TGTGCCAGCAGTGAGGCTAGCGGGGCAGATACGCAGTATTTT.